This T cell receptor beta chain was sequenced in a study of blood T cell repertoires in COVID-19. TCRdb's table, derived via immunoSEQ multiplex PCR, lists solely in-frame clones and lacks some. The table lists 250,000 to 400,000 clones, around 87% of them singletons. Germline V lookup: CDR1 SEHNR, CDR2 FQNEAQ (reference sequence). The CDR3 loop spans 17 amino acids. Losses at the gene ends were 5 bases for V and 3 bases for J; bases not matched to a gene: 11. The rearrangement joins TRBV7-9 to TRBJ1-4, with TRBD1 identical over 8 bases. This TCR was sampled from a woman in her twenties or thirties who had recovered from COVID-19. Sequenced input: PBMCs or T cells enriched from blood (not recorded which). The CDR3, as DNA: TGTGCCAGCAGCCTCCCCAGGGGGCGCCTAGCTAATGAAAAACTGTTTTTT. It encodes CASSLPRGRLANEKLFF.